This section outlines one T cell receptor (beta chain) sequence together with its context. TCRdb recomputed calls from the 5' RACE reads with MiXCR, one row per CDR3 protein. This sample has roughly 720,000 distinct CDR3 sequences, with about 20% found just once. This sample was taken from a study of identical twins. This CDR3 has 14 amino acids. V was cut by 3 bases and J by 1 base, with 12 bases left in between. Germline V CDR1 and CDR2: DFQATT, SNEGSKA (reference sequence). This sample also belongs to another study, concerning T cells expressing NK-cell markers. That paper notes: Anti-gamma-delta TCR antibody use in several experiments restricted sorting to alpha-beta TCR T cells. These clonotypes also led the CD3+CD56-NKG2C+ fraction in four donors.

The chain employs TRBV20-1 and TRBJ1-1; the D gene is possibly TRBD1 (6 bases). This receptor was obtained from a woman between 18 and 29 years old in good health. The sequenced material came from PBMCs. The CDR3 DNA sequence: TGCAGTGCTAGGCGGTCAGGGGCGAACACTGAAGCTTTCTTT. Amino acid sequence: CSARRSGANTEAFF.